Listed below are T cell receptor beta chains from one sample, sequenced in a study of response to subunit inactivated influenza vaccine. One entry per CDR3 protein results from TCRdb running MiXCR on the RT-PCR reads. This table has around 490,000 distinct CDR3 sequences, approximately 7.6% appearing once. The sample was PBMCs from blood, taken around 25 months after vaccination. These TCRs come from a man aged 45 to 75 who received an inactivated influenza vaccine. The CDR3 runs from the conserved cysteine through the conserved F or W. Fields, in order: J gene, clone size, D gene, V gene, CDR3 DNA, CDR3 protein. The D gene is left open where the match is weak. The size of a clone is reported for some rows only, either as once, few or many, or as a class for expanded clones.

>TRBJ2-1|few|NA|TRBV20-1
TGCAGTGCACGAAGGGGGCTAGCGGGTTACAATGAGCAGTTCTTC
CSARRGLAGYNEQFF
>TRBJ2-7|NA|TRBD2|TRBV20-1
TGCAGTGCCTCAACAACGGGACTAGCGGGAGTAAACGAGCAGTACTTC
CSASTTGLAGVNEQYF
>TRBJ2-5|NA|NA|TRBV7-3
TGTGCCAGCAGCTTAACTGAGGGCCAGACCCAGTACTTC
CASSLTEGQTQYF
>TRBJ1-4|many|TRBD1|TRBV7-2
TGTGCCAGCAGCTCCCCCAGGGGGCAGAATGAAAAACTGTTTTTT
CASSSPRGQNEKLFF
>TRBJ1-4|many|TRBD1|TRBV12-3/TRBV12-4
TGTGCCAGCAGTTTGGGGACAGGGAATGAAAAACTGTTTTTT
CASSLGTGNEKLFF
>TRBJ2-7|few|TRBD1|TRBV28
TGTGCCAGCAGTTCGGACAGGGGGACTTCCTACGAGCAGTACTTC
CASSSDRGTSYEQYF
>TRBJ2-5|NA|NA|TRBV9
TGTGCCAGCAGCGTAGATATCTGGTGGACCCAGTACTTC
CASSVDIWWTQYF
>TRBJ2-1|NA|NA|TRBV27
TGTGCCAGCAGTTCCTTCGGCGATCACAATGAGCAGTTCTTC
CASSSFGDHNEQFF
>TRBJ2-3|NA|NA|TRBV11-2
TGTGCCAGCAGCCCAGACCTAGATACGCAGTATTTT
CASSPDLDTQYF
>TRBJ1-2|NA|NA|TRBV3-1
TGTGCCAGCAGCAGCCGGGGGGGCGCGTATGGCTACACCTTC
CASSSRGGAYGYTF
>TRBJ2-3|many|NA|TRBV18
TGTGCCAGCTCACCCAGGAGCGGGTCCACAGATACGCAGTATTTT
CASSPRSGSTDTQYF
>TRBJ1-2|many|NA|TRBV4-3
TGCGCCAGCAGCCAAGATGGGCGGGAGCCCTATGGCTACACCTTC
CASSQDGREPYGYTF
>TRBJ1-6|NA|NA|TRBV18
TGTGCCAGCTCACCACCCGGGGGGCCATATAATTCACCCCTCCACTTT
CASSPPGGPYNSPLHF
>TRBJ2-1|many|NA|TRBV7-9
TGTGCCAGCAGCTTAGTGACTAGCTCCTACAATGAGCAGTTCTTC
CASSLVTSSYNEQFF